These 5 T cell receptor beta chains share one sample of origin, sequenced in a study of response to subunit inactivated influenza vaccine. One entry per CDR3 protein, called by TCRdb with MiXCR from the RT-PCR reads. The sample carries 800,000 or so distinct CDR3 sequences, 21% recorded once. The specimen comprised PBMCs from blood, sampled more than 4 days after vaccination. These receptors came from a man aged 45 to 65 who received an inactivated influenza vaccine.

This chain uses TRBV4-3 with TRBJ2-3, with TRBD1 as a possible D gene (8 bases). The CDR3 sequence is 17 residues long. Trimming shortened V by 1 base and J by 3 bases, and 17 bases separated the two germline ends. Germline CDR1 LGHNA, CDR2 YSLEER. DNA of the CDR3: TGCGCCAGCAGCCAAGGGGCTGGACAGGGAGGGACAGATACGCAGTATTTT. Amino acid sequence: CASSQGAGQGGTDTQYF.

This clonotype has only a few counts. J is TRBJ2-1 and V is TRBV29-1; tentative D call: TRBD2 (6 bases). V lost 7 bases and J 10 bases, leaving 14 bases between the germline ends. Looked up from germline, CDR1 is SQVTM and CDR2 is ANQGSEA. The CDR3 totals 11 residues. The CDR3 sequence is CSASGGREQFF. The CDR3 nucleotides read TGCAGCGCTTCGGGTGGGAGGGAGCAGTTCTTC.

The rearrangement links TRBV6-2 or TRBV6-3 to TRBJ2-1; tentatively, D is TRBD1 (6 bases). CDR1 MNHEY and CDR2 SVGEGT come from the germline V gene. V was clipped by 6 bases and J by 3 bases, with 15 bases between them. The CDR3 extends over 15 amino acids. CDR3 DNA: TGTGCCAGCAGGGGGGCCAGGTCAGGCTACAATGAGCAGTTCTTC. Protein product: CASRGARSGYNEQFF.

The rearrangement links TRBV7-2 to TRBJ1-2; D is perhaps TRBD1 (5 bases). This CDR3 has 15 residues. The germline CDR1 and CDR2 sequences are SGHTA and FQGNSA. With 1 base removed from V and 0 bases from J, the gap between germline ends came to 9 bases. The CDR3 sequence: CASSLGGIANYGYTF. The CDR3 DNA is TGTGCCAGCAGCTTAGGGGGGATAGCTAACTATGGCTACACCTTC.

This sequence joins TRBV28 and TRBJ2-1; 11 bases are shared with TRBD2. The V gene end was trimmed by 5 bases and the J gene end by 10 bases; junction bases not matched to a gene: 10. Looked up from germline, CDR1 is MDHEN and CDR2 is SYDVKM. The CDR3 runs 15 residues. DNA for the CDR3: TGTGCCAGCAGTGGGGTTAGCGGGAGGGATTCGGAGCAGTTCTTC. Protein product: CASSGVSGRDSEQFF.